This is a list of T cell receptor beta chains from one sample in a study of cytomegalovirus exposure and HLA in healthy donors. Repertoires were generated with immunoSEQ multiplex PCR, while TCRdb's copy carries only in-frame clones and drops some. Of 150,000 to 200,000 clones listed, around 70% are singletons. Sequencing was performed on PBMCs. The receptors shown here come from a man younger than 30 in good health and CMV-seropositive. Each CDR3 is given with its conserved first and last residue. The D gene is left open where the match is weak. Clone size is not always given. Where it is, it says once, few, many or a class for expanded clones.

cdr3_nt | cdr3_aa | d_call | j_call | v_call | clone_size
TGTGCCAGCAGTACGAACAGGGGGCGGAAGGAGACCCAGTACTTC | CASSTNRGRKETQYF | TRBD1 | TRBJ2-5 | TRBV7-2 | -
TGTGCCAGCAGCCAAGCGGGGGGGTCTGGGGCCAACGTCCTGACTTTC | CASSQAGGSGANVLTF | TRBD2 | TRBJ2-6 | TRBV4-2 | -
TGCGCCAGCAGCCCCGGACAGGGAAGGACCCAGTACTTC | CASSPGQGRTQYF | TRBD1 | TRBJ2-5 | TRBV5-1 | -
TGCAGCGTCGAACAGGGGATCTATGGCTACACCTTC | CSVEQGIYGYTF | TRBD1 | TRBJ1-2 | TRBV29-1 | once
TGTGCCAGCAGCCCCGGGAGGGGCTCTGAAGCTTTCTTT | CASSPGRGSEAFF | - | TRBJ1-1 | TRBV6-5 | -
TGTGCCAGCAGCCTGGGGTGGGCAAGCGGGGAGCTGTTTTTT | CASSLGWASGELFF | - | TRBJ2-2 | TRBV5-5 | once
TGCAGCGTTGAGGGACCGCGGGGGGTCTATGAGCAGTTCTTC | CSVEGPRGVYEQFF | TRBD2 | TRBJ2-1 | TRBV29-1 | -
TGTGCCAGTAGTAGAGGACAGGGAGTACGTGAAAAACTGTTTTTT | CASSRGQGVREKLFF | TRBD1 | TRBJ1-4 | TRBV19 | -
TGCGCCAGCAGCTCGCCGGGACAGGTGAACTATGGCTACACCTTC | CASSSPGQVNYGYTF | TRBD1 | TRBJ1-2 | TRBV5-1 | -
TGTGCCAGCAGCTTTACTTTAGCGGGACCTTACAATGAGCAGTTCTTC | CASSFTLAGPYNEQFF | TRBD2 | TRBJ2-1 | TRBV7-8 | -
TGTGCCAGCAGGGGACTTCAGGAGCAGTTCTTC | CASRGLQEQFF | - | TRBJ2-1 | TRBV2 | -
TGTGCCAGCAGCTCGACAGTGAACACTGAAGCTTTCTTT | CASSSTVNTEAFF | - | TRBJ1-1 | TRBV7-9 | -
TGTGCCATCAGTGACCTGGACAGGGATTATGGCTACACCTTC | CAISDLDRDYGYTF | TRBD1 | TRBJ1-2 | TRBV10-3 | few
TGTGCCAGCAGCCAGCCGGGGGGGCGGGGAGAGACCCAGTACTTC | CASSQPGGRGETQYF | TRBD2 | TRBJ2-5 | TRBV4-2 | -
TGCGCCAGCAGCCCCGGGACGGACTACTCTGGAAACACCATATATTTT | CASSPGTDYSGNTIYF | - | TRBJ1-3 | TRBV5-1 | -
TGTGCTAGTCGGGGGGACAGGGTGAACACTGAAGCTTTCTTT | CASRGDRVNTEAFF | TRBD1 | TRBJ1-1 | TRBV12-5 | -
TGCAGCGTTGCTTCGGACAGTCCCGAGACTAACTATGGCTACACCTTC | CSVASDSPETNYGYTF | - | TRBJ1-2 | TRBV29-1 | -
TGTGCCTGGAGTGTAACGCAGGGGGATTATTCGAACACTGAAGCTTTCTTT | CAWSVTQGDYSNTEAFF | TRBD1 | TRBJ1-1 | TRBV30 | -
TGTGCCAGCAGCCGGAGCATGAACACTGAAGCTTTCTTT | CASSRSMNTEAFF | - | TRBJ1-1 | TRBV11-2 | -
TGTGCCAGCAGCTACCCTAGCGGGGGCCCGGATACGCAGTATTTT | CASSYPSGGPDTQYF | TRBD2 | TRBJ2-3 | TRBV5-6 | -
TGTGCCAGCTCACCACTGGATGCGGCTAATGAAAAACTGTTTTTT | CASSPLDAANEKLFF | - | TRBJ1-4 | TRBV18 | few
TGTGCCAGCAGCACTCGGCTAGCGGGGGCTAGTCGGGAGACCCAGTACTTC | CASSTRLAGASRETQYF | TRBD2 | TRBJ2-5 | TRBV13 | -
TGCGCCAGCAGCTCCGCCGGGACTAGCGGTTCTCGGGGGTCCTACAATGAGCAGTTCTTC | CASSSAGTSGSRGSYNEQFF | TRBD2 | TRBJ2-1 | TRBV5-1 | -
TGTGCCAGCAGCTTCGGACAGGGTGGGCTGTTTTTT | CASSFGQGGLFF | TRBD1 | TRBJ2-2 | TRBV7-6 | few
TGTGCCAGCTCACCAGCACAGGCAGTTGAAGCTTTCTTT | CASSPAQAVEAFF | - | TRBJ1-1 | TRBV18 | few
TGTGCCAGCAGCTTTTCCCCGCGAGCGGGAGCCGGGACCCAGTACTTC | CASSFSPRAGAGTQYF | TRBD2 | TRBJ2-5 | TRBV11-2 | -
TGTGCCAGCAGCTTGGCAGGGCAGGGGGAGACCCAGTACTTC | CASSLAGQGETQYF | - | TRBJ2-5 | TRBV5-4 | -
TGCGCCAGCAGCGCCCTACAGGGGGCAGGTTTTGGCTACACCTTC | CASSALQGAGFGYTF | TRBD1 | TRBJ1-2 | TRBV5-1 | -
TGTGCCAGCAGCACCGGGACAGGGACAGATACGCAGTATTTT | CASSTGTGTDTQYF | TRBD1 | TRBJ2-3 | TRBV7-9 | -
TGCGCCAGCAGTAAGGGGGCCGGGGAGCTGTTTTTT | CASSKGAGELFF | - | TRBJ2-2 | TRBV4-1 | -
TGTGCCAGCAGCTTAAATCCCAGCGGACAAGAGACCCAGTACTTC | CASSLNPSGQETQYF | - | TRBJ2-5 | TRBV7-3 | -
TGTGCCAGCAGTAGGACAGGGACCTATGGCTACACCTTC | CASSRTGTYGYTF | TRBD1 | TRBJ1-2 | TRBV6-4 | -
TGTGCCAGCAGCCTCAGGGGGCGGAACACTGAAGCTTTCTTT | CASSLRGRNTEAFF | TRBD1 | TRBJ1-1 | TRBV7-2 | few
TGTGCCAGCAGCCGTCGATTCATGCGGGAGACAGATACGCAGTATTTT | CASSRRFMRETDTQYF | TRBD2 | TRBJ2-3 | TRBV5-6 | -
TGCGCCAGCAGCTTAGGGCAGGGCCGGGGCTACACCTTC | CASSLGQGRGYTF | - | TRBJ1-2 | TRBV5-1 | -
TGCAGCGTTGGGGACAGCCGCGACACTGAAGCTTTCTTT | CSVGDSRDTEAFF | TRBD1 | TRBJ1-1 | TRBV29-1 | -
TGTGCCAGCAGTGAAAATTTAGGACACCCCTCTGGAAACACCATATATTTT | CASSENLGHPSGNTIYF | - | TRBJ1-3 | TRBV6-4 | -
TGCGCCAGCAGTGACCCGGGACTTTACTTC | CASSDPGLYF | - | TRBJ1-2 | TRBV10-1 | once
TGTGCCAGCAGTTTAAGGGGACAGGGCACTGAAGCTTTCTTT | CASSLRGQGTEAFF | TRBD1 | TRBJ1-1 | TRBV27 | -
TGTGCCTGGAGTGTGGCGGGGGGGCTAGGGGAGACCCAGTACTTC | CAWSVAGGLGETQYF | TRBD2 | TRBJ2-5 | TRBV30 | -
TGTGCCATCAGTACCGGGACAGGGAACTATCAGCCCCAGCATTTT | CAISTGTGNYQPQHF | TRBD1 | TRBJ1-5 | TRBV10-3 | -
TGCGCCAGCACGCGAGTAGCGGGGAACACCGGGGAGCTGTTTTTT | CASTRVAGNTGELFF | TRBD2 | TRBJ2-2 | TRBV5-1 | -
TGTGCCTGGAGTGGGCAGGCTCCCAACAGACGGAACACTGAAGCTTTCTTT | CAWSGQAPNRRNTEAFF | - | TRBJ1-1 | TRBV30 | -
TGCAGCGTTGATGCAGGGGGTGGCTACACCTTC | CSVDAGGGYTF | TRBD1 | TRBJ1-2 | TRBV29-1 | -
TGTGCCAGCAGTTACCCCTCCGGGAACCACAATGAGCAGTTCTTC | CASSYPSGNHNEQFF | - | TRBJ2-1 | TRBV6-6 | -
TGCGCCAGCAGCCCATTGGGACTAGCGGTCAATGAGCAGTTCTTC | CASSPLGLAVNEQFF | TRBD2 | TRBJ2-1 | TRBV4-1 | -
TGTGCCAGCAGCTTAGGACTAGCGGGGGGTTCCGGGGAGCTGTTTTTT | CASSLGLAGGSGELFF | TRBD2 | TRBJ2-2 | TRBV11-2 | -
TGTGCCAGCAGTAGAACAGGGGATAGGGCTTTCTTT | CASSRTGDRAFF | TRBD1 | TRBJ1-1 | TRBV27 | -
TGTGCCAGCAGCTTGCTAGCGACTGAGGGGACCCAGTACTTC | CASSLLATEGTQYF | - | TRBJ2-5 | TRBV5-4 | -
TGTGCCAGCAGCCGCCTCACAGGGGTAAACTATGGCTACACCTTC | CASSRLTGVNYGYTF | TRBD1 | TRBJ1-2 | TRBV7-9 | -
TGTGCCAGCTCACCCGGGACAGAGATCGAGACCCAGTACTTC | CASSPGTEIETQYF | TRBD1 | TRBJ2-5 | TRBV18 | -
TGTGCCAGCAGCTTGGTGGGACAGGCCTATGGCTACACCTTC | CASSLVGQAYGYTF | TRBD1 | TRBJ1-2 | TRBV5-4 | few
TGTGCCAGCAGTGAGCGGGGTAGCACAGATACGCAGTATTTT | CASSERGSTDTQYF | - | TRBJ2-3 | TRBV6-4 | -
TGTGCCAGCTCACCACCGGCTGGCGGGACAGGGGTTACGGGCTACACCTTC | CASSPPAGGTGVTGYTF | TRBD1 | TRBJ1-2 | TRBV18 | -
TGTGCCAGCAGTATGGACAGGGGTGGAAACACCATATATTTT | CASSMDRGGNTIYF | TRBD1 | TRBJ1-3 | TRBV2 | -
TGTGCCAGCAGCTTGCCCAGCTATGGCTACACCTTC | CASSLPSYGYTF | - | TRBJ1-2 | TRBV5-4 | once
TGTGCCAGCAGCTTAGTAGGAGGGTGGAACACCGGGGAGCTGTTTTTT | CASSLVGGWNTGELFF | - | TRBJ2-2 | TRBV7-2 | -
TGTGCCAGCTCCTGGCAAGGGAGTGGCGGGGCCAACGTCCTGACTTTC | CASSWQGSGGANVLTF | - | TRBJ2-6 | TRBV18 | -
TGTGCTAGCAGCTTAGCGGCAGATCAGCCCCAGCATTTT | CASSLAADQPQHF | - | TRBJ1-5 | TRBV7-7 | -